The rows below give T cell receptor beta chains drawn from one sample of a study of shared clonotypes between healthy human individuals. Profiled with immunoSEQ multiplex PCR; TCRdb holds only in-frame clones, not every one. The sample yields over a million clones, approximately 98.5% seen once. Sequencing was performed on naive CD4+ T cells sorted from blood. The source of these receptors is a man aged 25 to 45 in good health. Each CDR3 is given with its conserved first and last residue. Each record gives: clone size, J gene, V gene, D gene, CDR3 DNA, CDR3 protein. A D gene is named only where the DNA matches it firmly. Some rows mark clone size as missing; the rest say once, few, many or name a class of expanded clone.

NA	TRBJ1-1	TRBV29-1	NA	TGCAGCGTTGATGGCCAGCGATACACTGAAGCTTTCTTT	CSVDGQRYTEAFF
NA	TRBJ2-4	TRBV5-1	NA	TGCGCCAGCAGCTTTGGGGCTGCCAAAAACATTCAGTACTTC	CASSFGAAKNIQYF
NA	TRBJ1-4	TRBV11-2	NA	TGTGCCAGCAGCTTCGGTGCTAATGAAAAACTGTTTTTT	CASSFGANEKLFF
NA	TRBJ2-7	TRBV5-5	TRBD2	TGTGCCAGCAGCTTGGGGACTAGCGGGAGTCTCTACGAGCAGTACTTC	CASSLGTSGSLYEQYF
NA	TRBJ2-5	TRBV6-5	NA	TGTGCCAGCAGTTACATGGCCAGGGCGGGCGAGACCCAGTACTTC	CASSYMARAGETQYF
few	TRBJ1-1	TRBV5-6	NA	TGTGCCAGCAGCTTTCGGGGGAACACTGAAGCTTTCTTT	CASSFRGNTEAFF
NA	TRBJ1-2	TRBV18	NA	TGTGCCAGCTCACCAAATGTCATCAGGGGCAAAATGGTTGGCTACACCTTC	CASSPNVIRGKMVGYTF
NA	TRBJ2-1	TRBV19	NA	TGTGCCAGTAGTATAGTCTGGCCGCGCTCCTACAATGAGCAGTTCTTC	CASSIVWPRSYNEQFF
NA	TRBJ2-7	TRBV2	TRBD1	TGTGCCAGCAGTGACCACAGGGGGACTTACGAGCAGTACTTC	CASSDHRGTYEQYF
NA	TRBJ2-7	TRBV20-1	NA	TGCAGTGCTAGTTACCGGTACTTC	CSASYRYF
NA	TRBJ2-1	TRBV7-9	NA	TGTGCCAGCAGCTTCAGGGTAACCCTGGGGCTGACTAGTATCAATGAGCAGTTCTTC	CASSFRVTLGLTSINEQFF
NA	TRBJ2-2	TRBV7-2	NA	TGTGCCAGCAGCTTAGTCGGATCGTCGGGGGAGCTGTTTTTT	CASSLVGSSGELFF
NA	TRBJ2-4	TRBV7-9	NA	TGTGCCAGCAGCAACGGACAATATAAAAACATTCAGTACTTC	CASSNGQYKNIQYF
NA	TRBJ2-7	TRBV21-1	NA	TGTGCCAGCAGCACCGGAGGTAGCGGGCCCCCAAACTCGACCGTCTACGAGCAGTACTTC	CASSTGGSGPPNSTVYEQYF
NA	TRBJ2-2	TRBV18	NA	TGTGCCAGCTCACTTATGTCTCTGGCGAACACCGGGGAGCTGTTTTTT	CASSLMSLANTGELFF
NA	TRBJ1-2	TRBV7-9	NA	TGTGCCAGCAGCTTATTCGGTGGGGTTGGCTACACCTTC	CASSLFGGVGYTF
NA	TRBJ2-1	TRBV30	TRBD2	TGTGCCTGGAGTGCAAGCGGGAATTCCTACAATGAGCAGTTCTTC	CAWSASGNSYNEQFF
NA	TRBJ2-5	TRBV14	NA	TGTGCCAGCAGCCGAGCCGGGACATGGGTGACCCAGTACTTC	CASSRAGTWVTQYF
NA	TRBJ2-1	TRBV4-1	TRBD2	TGCGCCAGCAGCCAAGATGATCGGCTAGCGGGAGGCTTCTACAATGAGCAGTTCTTC	CASSQDDRLAGGFYNEQFF
NA	TRBJ2-1	TRBV11-2	TRBD1	TGTGCCAGCAGCTACGACAGGGGGGTTGGTGAGCAGTTCTTC	CASSYDRGVGEQFF
NA	TRBJ2-3	TRBV7-3	NA	TGTGCCAGCAGCTTAGGAGTGACAGATACGCAGTATTTT	CASSLGVTDTQYF
NA	TRBJ1-4	TRBV25-1	TRBD1	TGTGCCAGCAGTGTAACAGGGGGCCCTAATGAAAAACTGTTTTTT	CASSVTGGPNEKLFF
NA	TRBJ1-2	TRBV14	NA	TGTGCCAGCAGCCAAGGTGGGGTAGTGAGAGGCTACACCTTC	CASSQGGVVRGYTF
NA	TRBJ1-5	TRBV18	TRBD1	TGTGCCAGCTCACTAACAGGGGACATCCAGCCCCAGCATTTT	CASSLTGDIQPQHF
NA	TRBJ2-2	TRBV14	TRBD1	TGTGCCAGCAGCCTATTAGGGGACAGCCAGAACACCGGGGAGCTGTTTTTT	CASSLLGDSQNTGELFF
NA	TRBJ1-1	TRBV15	NA	TGTGCCTCCTGGGGCACTGAAGCTTTCTTT	CASWGTEAFF
NA	TRBJ1-4	TRBV5-6	NA	TGTGCCAGCAGCCTGGCAGGACGAAAACTGTTTTTT	CASSLAGRKLFF
NA	TRBJ2-4	TRBV2	NA	TGTGCCAGCAGGGAGGCGGGAAACATTCAGTACTTC	CASREAGNIQYF
NA	TRBJ2-7	TRBV6-6	NA	TGTGCCAGCACCCCCCCGGACCTATCCTACGAGCAGTACTTC	CASTPPDLSYEQYF
NA	TRBJ2-7	TRBV5-6	TRBD1	TGTGCCAGCAGTTGGGACAGGCCTGCGATCGAGCAGTACTTC	CASSWDRPAIEQYF
NA	TRBJ1-4	TRBV5-1	NA	TGCGCCAGCAGCTTGGACAGCGGGAATGAAAAACTGTTTTTT	CASSLDSGNEKLFF
NA	TRBJ1-2	TRBV9	NA	TGTGCCAGCAGGGAATCCGGGATCCACGGCTACACCTTC	CASRESGIHGYTF
NA	TRBJ2-3	TRBV5-1	TRBD2	TGCGCCAGCAGCTTGGGAATAGCGGGACCCACAGATACGCAGTATTTT	CASSLGIAGPTDTQYF
NA	TRBJ2-1	TRBV9	TRBD2	TGTGCCAGCAGCGTAGGTACTAGCGGGGGGATTTACAATGAGCAGTTCTTC	CASSVGTSGGIYNEQFF
NA	TRBJ2-3	TRBV7-9	TRBD2	TGTGCCAGCAGCCCCACCGGGGCGGGAGTCCCCCCAGATACGCAGTATTTT	CASSPTGAGVPPDTQYF
NA	TRBJ2-1	TRBV14	TRBD2	TGTGCCAGCAGCCCTCCGGGACTAGCGGGAGCCAATGAGCAGTTCTTC	CASSPPGLAGANEQFF
NA	TRBJ2-7	TRBV9	NA	TGTGCCAGCAGCGTAGCTTCTTGGGGCGACGAGCAGTACTTC	CASSVASWGDEQYF
NA	TRBJ2-7	TRBV28	NA	TGTGCCAGCAGTCAACCTGGAATTTACGAGCAGTACTTC	CASSQPGIYEQYF
NA	TRBJ2-5	TRBV5-1	TRBD1	TGCGCCAGCAGCAAGGAGGTGGGACAGGGGTTAGAGACCCAGTACTTC	CASSKEVGQGLETQYF
NA	TRBJ1-1	TRBV6-5	TRBD1	TGTGCCAGCATGAACAGGGGGCGGCTGACTGAAGCTTTCTTT	CASMNRGRLTEAFF
NA	TRBJ1-1	TRBV5-5	NA	TGTGCCAGCAGCTTGGTGGGGCCGGCGGACACTGAAGCTTTCTTT	CASSLVGPADTEAFF
NA	TRBJ2-1	TRBV4-3	NA	TGCGCCAGCAGCCAAGACCCAAGGGGAACTGAGCAGTTCTTC	CASSQDPRGTEQFF
NA	TRBJ2-1	TRBV7-8	NA	TGTGCCAGCAGCTACAGGGAGGGCCTAAATGAGCAGTTCTTC	CASSYREGLNEQFF
NA	TRBJ2-3	TRBV4-2	NA	TGTGCCAGCAGCCATCCCAGGACAGATACGCAGTATTTT	CASSHPRTDTQYF
NA	TRBJ1-2	TRBV7-2	NA	TGTGCCAGCAGCCCGCATCCGGGGGCAGGCGGCTACACCTTC	CASSPHPGAGGYTF
NA	TRBJ1-2	TRBV11-2	NA	TGTGCCAGCAGCCAGAGGTCAGGAGAGGGCTACACCTTC	CASSQRSGEGYTF
NA	TRBJ1-2	TRBV5-1	NA	TGCGCCAGCAGCTTGGCGAGGGGCGGTTCAGGCTACACCTTC	CASSLARGGSGYTF
NA	TRBJ2-3	TRBV5-1	TRBD1	TGCGCCAGCAGCTTCGGGACAGGGGGCACAGATACGCAGTATTTT	CASSFGTGGTDTQYF
once	TRBJ2-7	TRBV5-1	TRBD2	TGCGCCAGCAGCTTGGGTCCTAGCGGGGTGTCCTACGAGCAGTACTTC	CASSLGPSGVSYEQYF
NA	TRBJ2-1	TRBV9	TRBD2	TGTGCCAGCAGCGTAAGCCGGGGACTAGAGTACAATGAGCAGTTCTTC	CASSVSRGLEYNEQFF
NA	TRBJ2-5	TRBV5-1	NA	TGCGCCAGCAGCTTGGCAGGTACGAGCCAAGAGACCCAGTACTTC	CASSLAGTSQETQYF
NA	TRBJ2-7	TRBV21-1	NA	TGTGCCAGCACCAAGGGGAAGACAGGGGTCAACGAGCAGTACTTC	CASTKGKTGVNEQYF
NA	TRBJ2-2	TRBV5-1	NA	TGCGCCAGCAGCTTGGATTTATGGTCCGGGGAGCTGTTTTTT	CASSLDLWSGELFF
NA	TRBJ2-7	TRBV27	TRBD1	TGTGCCAGCAGTACATCCGGGACAGGGCTCTACGAGCAGTACTTC	CASSTSGTGLYEQYF
NA	TRBJ1-2	TRBV21-1	NA	TGTGCCAGCAGGACGTTGTTAGCTACAGAAAATGGCTACACCTTC	CASRTLLATENGYTF
NA	TRBJ2-1	TRBV4-1	TRBD2	TGCGCCAGCAGCCAAGACAGCGGGGGCTCCTACAATGAGCAGTTCTTC	CASSQDSGGSYNEQFF
NA	TRBJ2-7	TRBV10-3	NA	TGTGCCATCAGTGAGACGGCCTACGAGCAGTACTTC	CAISETAYEQYF
NA	TRBJ2-5	TRBV27	TRBD2	TGTGCCAGCAGTCAAGGGACTAGGGGAGAGACCCAGTACTTC	CASSQGTRGETQYF
NA	TRBJ1-4	TRBV7-9	TRBD1	TGTGCCAGCAGCGAAGACAGGGGGCCTGAAAAACTGTTTTTT	CASSEDRGPEKLFF
NA	TRBJ1-5	TRBV29-1	TRBD1	TGCAGCGTATCAGACAGGGGCGGGCAGCCCCAGCATTTT	CSVSDRGGQPQHF